Listed below are T cell receptor beta chains from one sample, sequenced in a study of CD8+ T cells in alopecia areata. Method: immunoSEQ multiplex PCR; TCRdb's copy keeps in-frame clones and lacks some. This table holds roughly 98,000 clones, about 58% found once. The material was CD8+ T cells sorted from blood, obtained at week 4, from a patient treated with tofacitinib. All receptors come from a human donor with alopecia areata. Both conserved end residues are part of each CDR3. Each record gives: CDR3 length, D gene, V gene, J gene, clone size, CDR3 protein, CDR3 DNA. A D gene is named only where the DNA matches it firmly. Clone size, where shown, is once, few, many, or a class for clones that have expanded.

CDR3 length: 13
D gene: .
V gene: TRBV7-2
J gene: TRBJ2-7
clone size: few
CDR3 protein: CASSEAIAHEQYF
CDR3 DNA: TGTGCCAGCAGCGAGGCTATTGCCCACGAGCAGTACTTC

CDR3 length: 13
D gene: .
V gene: TRBV10-3
J gene: TRBJ2-3
clone size: few
CDR3 protein: CATGTLSTDTQYF
CDR3 DNA: TGTGCCACAGGGACGTTGAGCACAGATACGCAGTATTTT

CDR3 length: 15
D gene: TRBD1
V gene: TRBV2
J gene: TRBJ2-4
clone size: .
CDR3 protein: CASYDPRQGLDIQYF
CDR3 DNA: TGTGCCAGCTACGATCCGAGACAGGGCCTGGACATTCAGTACTTC

CDR3 length: 14
D gene: .
V gene: TRBV9
J gene: TRBJ2-2
clone size: .
CDR3 protein: CASSVGQNTGELFF
CDR3 DNA: TGTGCCAGCAGCGTAGGTCAAAACACCGGGGAGCTGTTTTTT

CDR3 length: 13
D gene: TRBD1
V gene: TRBV27
J gene: TRBJ1-1
clone size: once
CDR3 protein: CASLGQGLTEAFF
CDR3 DNA: TGTGCCAGCCTGGGACAGGGTTTGACTGAAGCTTTCTTT

CDR3 length: 14
D gene: .
V gene: TRBV5-1
J gene: TRBJ1-1
clone size: .
CDR3 protein: CASSLAGGMTEAFF
CDR3 DNA: TGCGCCAGCAGCTTGGCCGGGGGGATGACTGAAGCTTTCTTT

CDR3 length: 15
D gene: .
V gene: TRBV2
J gene: TRBJ1-2
clone size: once
CDR3 protein: CASSDTPRGHYGYTF
CDR3 DNA: TGTGCCAGCAGTGATACCCCTCGCGGGCACTATGGCTACACCTTC

CDR3 length: 12
D gene: .
V gene: TRBV29-1
J gene: TRBJ2-7
clone size: .
CDR3 protein: CSGGTSSYEQYF
CDR3 DNA: TGCAGCGGGGGGACTTCCTCCTACGAGCAGTACTTC

CDR3 length: 14
D gene: .
V gene: TRBV7-6
J gene: TRBJ2-1
clone size: few
CDR3 protein: CASSLLMGTNEQFF
CDR3 DNA: TGTGCCAGCAGTCTGCTAATGGGGACGAATGAGCAGTTCTTC

CDR3 length: 16
D gene: .
V gene: TRBV7-2
J gene: TRBJ2-7
clone size: .
CDR3 protein: CASSLGAGPQAYEQYF
CDR3 DNA: TGTGCCAGCAGCTTGGGAGCCGGGCCCCAGGCCTACGAGCAGTACTTC

CDR3 length: 13
D gene: .
V gene: TRBV7-9
J gene: TRBJ1-3
clone size: .
CDR3 protein: CASSLGAGNTIYF
CDR3 DNA: TGTGCCAGCAGCTTGGGAGCTGGAAACACCATATATTTT

CDR3 length: 12
D gene: .
V gene: TRBV5-1
J gene: TRBJ2-5
clone size: .
CDR3 protein: CASSPHGETQYF
CDR3 DNA: TGCGCCAGCAGCCCCCATGGGGAGACCCAGTACTTC

CDR3 length: 16
D gene: .
V gene: TRBV4-1
J gene: TRBJ2-7
clone size: few
CDR3 protein: CASSQGTGFSSYEQYF
CDR3 DNA: TGCGCCAGCAGCCAAGGGACGGGGTTCAGCTCCTACGAGCAGTACTTC

CDR3 length: 11
D gene: .
V gene: TRBV30
J gene: TRBJ2-1
clone size: .
CDR3 protein: CAWSPSYEQFF
CDR3 DNA: TGTGCCTGGAGCCCAAGTTATGAGCAGTTCTTC

CDR3 length: 15
D gene: .
V gene: TRBV5-6
J gene: TRBJ2-1
clone size: few
CDR3 protein: CASSLFAMGSNEQFF
CDR3 DNA: TGTGCCAGCAGCTTGTTCGCTATGGGGTCGAATGAGCAGTTCTTC

CDR3 length: 13
D gene: .
V gene: TRBV7-8
J gene: TRBJ2-7
clone size: .
CDR3 protein: CASSYRDLYEQYF
CDR3 DNA: TGTGCCAGCAGCTACCGGGACCTTTACGAGCAGTACTTC

CDR3 length: 15
D gene: TRBD1
V gene: TRBV14
J gene: TRBJ2-7
clone size: once
CDR3 protein: CASSQGRDRGYEQYF
CDR3 DNA: TGTGCCAGCAGCCAAGGCCGAGACAGGGGTTACGAGCAGTACTTC

CDR3 length: 14
D gene: .
V gene: TRBV5-6
J gene: TRBJ1-5
clone size: .
CDR3 protein: CASSPGHSNQPQHF
CDR3 DNA: TGTGCCAGCAGCCCTGGCCATAGCAATCAGCCCCAGCATTTT

CDR3 length: 16
D gene: TRBD2
V gene: TRBV4-1
J gene: TRBJ2-2
clone size: .
CDR3 protein: CASSQGQAGLDGELFF
CDR3 DNA: TGCGCCAGCAGCCAAGGCCAAGCGGGGTTGGACGGGGAGCTGTTTTTT

CDR3 length: 13
D gene: .
V gene: TRBV4-3
J gene: TRBJ1-1
clone size: many
CDR3 protein: CASSQEVNTEAFF
CDR3 DNA: TGCGCCAGCAGCCAAGAGGTGAACACTGAAGCTTTCTTT

CDR3 length: 12
D gene: .
V gene: TRBV7-9
J gene: TRBJ2-2
clone size: few
CDR3 protein: CASSLAPGELFF
CDR3 DNA: TGTGCCAGCAGCTTAGCCCCCGGGGAGCTGTTTTTT

CDR3 length: 16
D gene: .
V gene: TRBV4-1
J gene: TRBJ1-2
clone size: .
CDR3 protein: CASSQIQDTSNYGYTF
CDR3 DNA: TGCGCCAGCAGCCAAATACAGGATACCTCTAACTATGGCTACACCTTC

CDR3 length: 14
D gene: TRBD1
V gene: TRBV5-1
J gene: TRBJ2-7
clone size: few
CDR3 protein: CASSLAGTATEQYF
CDR3 DNA: TGCGCCAGCAGCTTGGCCGGGACAGCCACCGAGCAGTACTTC

CDR3 length: 12
D gene: .
V gene: TRBV5-1
J gene: TRBJ2-7
clone size: .
CDR3 protein: CASRRGSYEQYF
CDR3 DNA: TGCGCCAGCAGGCGAGGTTCCTACGAGCAGTACTTC

CDR3 length: 13
D gene: .
V gene: TRBV15
J gene: TRBJ1-1
clone size: .
CDR3 protein: CATALPGSTEAFF
CDR3 DNA: TGTGCCACCGCTCTTCCCGGATCCACTGAAGCTTTCTTT

CDR3 length: 14
D gene: TRBD1
V gene: TRBV30
J gene: TRBJ2-7
clone size: .
CDR3 protein: CAWYSGTGPHEQYF
CDR3 DNA: TGTGCCTGGTATTCCGGGACAGGGCCGCACGAGCAGTACTTC

CDR3 length: 14
D gene: .
V gene: TRBV7-8
J gene: TRBJ2-3
clone size: once
CDR3 protein: CASSLTDGGDTQYF
CDR3 DNA: TGTGCCAGCAGCTTGACGGACGGTGGGGATACGCAGTATTTT

CDR3 length: 13
D gene: .
V gene: TRBV29-1
J gene: TRBJ2-5
clone size: few
CDR3 protein: CSVEIDDKETQYF
CDR3 DNA: TGCAGCGTGGAGATAGACGATAAAGAGACCCAGTACTTC

CDR3 length: 15
D gene: TRBD1
V gene: TRBV4-3
J gene: TRBJ2-1
clone size: .
CDR3 protein: CASSQDRGTANEQFF
CDR3 DNA: TGCGCCAGCAGCCAAGATCGAGGGACAGCCAATGAGCAGTTCTTC

CDR3 length: 13
D gene: .
V gene: TRBV27
J gene: TRBJ2-1
clone size: .
CDR3 protein: CASSLPAYNEQFF
CDR3 DNA: TGTGCCAGCAGTTTACCGGCATACAATGAGCAGTTCTTC

CDR3 length: 11
D gene: .
V gene: TRBV20-1
J gene: TRBJ1-2
clone size: .
CDR3 protein: CSAREAYGYTF
CDR3 DNA: TGCAGTGCGAGGGAAGCCTATGGCTACACCTTC

CDR3 length: 15
D gene: .
V gene: TRBV2
J gene: TRBJ1-5
clone size: .
CDR3 protein: CASSEGLGVNQPQHF
CDR3 DNA: TGTGCCAGCAGTGAAGGGTTAGGGGTCAATCAGCCCCAGCATTTT

CDR3 length: 13
D gene: .
V gene: TRBV29-1
J gene: TRBJ2-7
clone size: .
CDR3 protein: CSVIPDQTYEQYF
CDR3 DNA: TGCAGCGTTATACCGGACCAGACCTACGAGCAGTACTTC

CDR3 length: 15
D gene: .
V gene: TRBV4-3
J gene: TRBJ1-1
clone size: .
CDR3 protein: CASSQERQSNTEAFF
CDR3 DNA: TGCGCCAGCAGCCAAGAACGGCAGAGTAACACTGAAGCTTTCTTT

CDR3 length: 14
D gene: .
V gene: TRBV6-5
J gene: TRBJ2-7
clone size: few
CDR3 protein: CASRRVVVAYEQYF
CDR3 DNA: TGTGCCAGCAGGAGAGTAGTCGTCGCCTACGAGCAGTACTTC

CDR3 length: 16
D gene: .
V gene: TRBV7-6
J gene: TRBJ2-3
clone size: .
CDR3 protein: CASSHRGEQGTDTQYF
CDR3 DNA: TGTGCCAGCAGCCATAGGGGGGAACAGGGGACAGATACGCAGTATTTT

CDR3 length: 16
D gene: TRBD2
V gene: TRBV7-3
J gene: TRBJ2-3
clone size: .
CDR3 protein: CASSLKAAGVTDTQYF
CDR3 DNA: TGTGCCAGCAGCTTAAAGGCAGCGGGAGTGACAGATACGCAGTATTTT

CDR3 length: 13
D gene: TRBD1
V gene: TRBV7-2
J gene: TRBJ2-7
clone size: few
CDR3 protein: CASTWDRSYEQYF
CDR3 DNA: TGTGCCAGCACGTGGGACAGGTCCTACGAGCAGTACTTC

CDR3 length: 16
D gene: TRBD2
V gene: TRBV27
J gene: TRBJ2-5
clone size: medium-sized
CDR3 protein: CASSILSGSGDETQYF
CDR3 DNA: TGTGCCAGCAGTATTCTGAGCGGGAGCGGGGATGAGACCCAGTACTTC

CDR3 length: 13
D gene: .
V gene: TRBV9
J gene: TRBJ2-2
clone size: .
CDR3 protein: CASSVAGTGELFF
CDR3 DNA: TGTGCCAGCAGCGTAGCAGGGACCGGGGAGCTGTTTTTT

CDR3 length: 15
D gene: .
V gene: TRBV6-1
J gene: TRBJ2-5
clone size: .
CDR3 protein: CASSEWDLTQETQYF
CDR3 DNA: TGTGCCAGCAGCGAATGGGACTTGACCCAAGAGACCCAGTACTTC

CDR3 length: 14
D gene: TRBD1
V gene: TRBV30
J gene: TRBJ1-5
clone size: .
CDR3 protein: CAWSYPGQPQPQHF
CDR3 DNA: TGTGCCTGGAGTTATCCGGGACAGCCCCAGCCCCAGCATTTT

CDR3 length: 15
D gene: TRBD2
V gene: TRBV27
J gene: TRBJ2-1
clone size: .
CDR3 protein: CASSFVAGGYNEQFF
CDR3 DNA: TGTGCCAGCAGTTTCGTAGCGGGAGGGTACAATGAGCAGTTCTTC

CDR3 length: 13
D gene: .
V gene: TRBV27
J gene: TRBJ1-6
clone size: .
CDR3 protein: CASSLSPNSPLHF
CDR3 DNA: TGTGCCAGCAGTTTATCCCCAAATTCACCCCTCCACTTT

CDR3 length: 15
D gene: .
V gene: TRBV6-5
J gene: TRBJ2-5
clone size: .
CDR3 protein: CASSYGLGVRETQYF
CDR3 DNA: TGTGCCAGCAGTTACGGTTTAGGGGTAAGGGAGACCCAGTACTTC